This TCR beta chain was sequenced in a study of T cell responses to AZD1222 COVID-19 vaccine. As for this clone: Its antigen remains unidentified.

Profiled with immunoSEQ multiplex PCR; TCRdb holds only in-frame clones, not every one. The data show more than 150,000 clones, with around 88% seen just once and approximately 0.49% held by the top ten. V lost 4 bases and J 2 bases, leaving 9 bases between the germline ends. CDR3 length equals 13 residues. Germline values: CDR1 MDHEN, CDR2 SYDVKM. General study points: Nearly half of the spike-specific TCRs reportedly recognize variant regions that carry no mutations. Donors were largely white British and mainly female; clonal diversity was possibly underestimated. The CD4 TCRs associated with vaccination extended across spike and predominated at 160-218 and 743-854.

The clonotype originates from an adult in good health. The gene calls are TRBV28 and TRBJ2-7; perhaps TRBD1 as D (6 bases). This material consisted of peripheral blood, taken on day 0 of AZD1222 vaccination. The CDR3 nucleotides read TGTGCCAGCAGTTCGACAGGTCCCTACGAGCAGTACTTC. Translated, it gives CASSSTGPYEQYF.